The 30 T cell receptor beta chains given below trace back to one sample, sequenced in a study of memory CD4+ T cells and cytomegalovirus serostatus. Measured with immunoSEQ multiplex PCR; TCRdb has only the in-frame clones, and not every one. The sample has 50,000 to 75,000 clones; around 83% are singletons. Single viable CD3+CD4+CD8-CD45RO+ cells were sorted as the memory CD4+ T cells. Specimen: memory CD4+ T cells from blood. Receptors were obtained from an adult in good health and CMV-seronegative.

This clone was seen only a few times. J is TRBJ2-2 and V is TRBV5-1; 12 bases are shared with TRBD2. Trimming removed 7 bases from V and 6 bases from J; junction bases left unmatched: 13. The germline gives CDR1 SGHRS, CDR2 YFSETQ. The CDR3 has 17 residues. CDR3 DNA sequence: TGCGCCAGCCGCAGGGCTAGCGGGAGGGGAAAGCCCGGGGAGCTGTTTTTT. This sequence encodes CASRRASGRGKPGELFF.

This clone has a handful of counts. In DNA form, the CDR3 reads TGTGCCTGGAGAACAGGGGTCACTGAAGCTTTCTTT. Amino acids: CAWRTGVTEAFF. This chain uses TRBV30 with TRBJ1-1, with 7 bases aligning to TRBD1. The germline CDR1 and CDR2 sequences are GTSNPN and SVGIG (reference sequence). The CDR3 is 12 residues long. The trim removed 3 bases at V and 4 bases at J, leaving 2 bases unmatched.

This clone was seen only once. The chain links TRBV5-1 to TRBJ1-3; D remains ambiguous. There are 14 residues in the CDR3. Germline CDR1 is SGHRS and CDR2 is YFSETQ. Trimming cost V 4 bases and J 0 bases, with 8 bases left between them. For the CDR3, the DNA is TGCGCCAGCAGCCAAGAATACTCTGGAAACACCATATATTTT. Protein product: CASSQEYSGNTIYF. Based on the CDR3 plus reference TRBV5-1 and TRBJ1-3, the full variable domain is KAGVTQTPRYLIKTRGQQVTLSCSPISGHRSVSWYQQTPGQGLQFLFEYFSETQRNKGNFPGRFSGRQFSNSRSEMNVSTLELGDSALYLCASSQEYSGNTIYFGEGSWLTVV.

The chain couples TRBV12-5 to TRBJ1-5; 9 nucleotides align to TRBD1. The CDR3 extends over 14 amino acids. Per the germline V gene, CDR1 is LGHNT and CDR2 is FRNRAP. Trimming took 5 bases from V and 4 from J; bases not matched to a gene: 3. CDR3 sequence (DNA): TGTGCTAGTGGTCCGGACAGGGGAAATCAGCCCCAGCATTTT. Amino acid sequence: CASGPDRGNQPQHF.

The CDR3 nucleotides read TGTGCCAGCAGTTTCCGTGATGAAGCTTTCTTT. It translates to CASSFRDEAFF. The V call is TRBV28, the J call TRBJ1-1; D is unclear. The CDR3 has 11 amino acids. Germline V gene lookup returns CDR1 MDHEN and CDR2 SYDVKM. Trimming stripped 3 bases from V and 7 bases from J, with 6 bases between.

The chain combines TRBV5-8 with TRBJ1-5, with D possibly being TRBD1 (5 bases). This CDR3 has 15 residues. The V gene lost 4 bases and the J gene lost 0 bases, with 11 bases spanning the gap. Germline CDR1 SGHTS, CDR2 YDEGEE. The CDR3 nucleotides read TGTGCCAGCAGCGTCGGGGACCATAGCAATCAGCCCCAGCATTTT. Its protein product is CASSVGDHSNQPQHF.

J is TRBJ1-1 and V is TRBV6-1; maybe TRBD1 (5 bases). V shed 10 bases and J shed 0 bases, with 15 bases lying between them. CDR3 length: 14 amino acids. Germline V gives CDR1 MNHNS, CDR2 SASEGT. This CDR3 reads CATAGTAMNTEAFF. In DNA form, the CDR3 reads TGTGCCACCGCGGGGACGGCGATGAACACTGAAGCTTTCTTT.

The chain couples TRBV29-1 to TRBJ2-7; 13 nucleotides agree with TRBD2. The length of the CDR3 is 14 residues. The junction had 8 bases not matched to a gene; V was cut back by 6 bases and J by 6 bases. CDR1 is SQVTM, CDR2 ANQGSEA, per germline. The CDR3 DNA follows: TGCAGCGTCCGAAGGACTAGCGGGAGTATCGAGCAGTACTTC. Its translation: CSVRRTSGSIEQYF.

The chain links TRBV19 to TRBJ1-1, with a possible D match to TRBD1 (6 bases). The germline CDR1 and CDR2 sequences are LNHDA and SQIVND (reference sequence). The CDR3 has 15 residues. The V end lost 3 bases, the J end lost 5 bases, and 16 bases lay between the germline ends. CDR3 coding DNA: TGTGCCAGTAGTATCCCCAAACAGGGAAGGACTGAAGCTTTCTTT. Residues: CASSIPKQGRTEAFF.

The J gene is TRBJ2-7, the V gene TRBV5-1; D uncertain. This CDR3 has 14 residues. Per germline, CDR1 SGHRS and CDR2 YFSETQ. The ends were cut back, 0 bases at V and 0 bases at J, with 7 bases in the middle. The CDR3 DNA reads as TGCGCCAGCAGCTTGGACAGTACCTCCTACGAGCAGTACTTC. Translating gives CASSLDSTSYEQYF. Complete variable domain (other parts from reference TRBV5-1 and TRBJ2-7): KAGVTQTPRYLIKTRGQQVTLSCSPISGHRSVSWYQQTPGQGLQFLFEYFSETQRNKGNFPGRFSGRQFSNSRSEMNVSTLELGDSALYLCASSLDSTSYEQYFGPGTRLTVT.

This clone was seen a few times. V is TRBV12-5 and J is TRBJ2-7, with 7 bases that match TRBD1. Germline CDR1 is LGHNT and CDR2 is FRNRAP. The CDR3 consists of 14 residues. Trimming removed 7 bases from V and 2 bases from J; junction bases left unmatched: 8. CDR3 bases: TGTGCTAGTGCCGCCGGGACAGCCACCTACGAGCAGTACTTC. This encodes CASAAGTATYEQYF.

The V and J genes are TRBV27 and TRBJ1-5; 11 bases are shared with TRBD1. V was pared by 5 bases and J by 0 bases, with 9 bases of the junction left unmatched. The CDR3 runs to 18 residues. The germline gives CDR1 MNHEY, CDR2 SMNVEV (reference sequence). The CDR3 DNA is TGTGCCAGCAGTCCCGGGACAGGGGGAGGGTATAGCAATCAGCCCCAGCATTTT. Its translation is CASSPGTGGGYSNQPQHF.

The chain links TRBV9 to TRBJ1-3; D not resolved. The CDR3 spans 14 residues. With 0 bases removed from V and 2 bases from J, the gap between germline ends came to 6 bases. Germline loops: CDR1 SGDLS, CDR2 YYNGEE. CDR3 residues: CASSVELTGNTIYF. The CDR3 DNA sequence: TGTGCCAGCAGCGTAGAGTTAACTGGAAACACCATATATTTT.

This sequence joins TRBV19 and TRBJ2-1; weak D call: TRBD2 (6 bases). The CDR3 spans 14 residues. V shed 7 bases and J shed 1 base, with 11 bases lying between them. Germline V gene sequence: CDR1 LNHDA, CDR2 SQIVND (reference sequence). Here the CDR3 reads CASKFGGSYNEQFF. The CDR3 nucleotides read TGTGCCAGTAAGTTCGGGGGATCCTACAATGAGCAGTTCTTC.

The chain recombines TRBV6-5 with TRBJ2-7; the match to TRBD2 covers 7 bases. V shed 7 bases, J shed 6 bases, and the junction held 9 bases outside the gene matches. The germline V gene has CDR1 MNHEY and CDR2 SVGAGI. This CDR3 spans 13 amino acids. CDR3 bases: TGTGCCAGCAAGCGGGGAGCGTCTGGCGAGCAGTACTTC. Residues: CASKRGASGEQYF.

CDR3 protein: CASSYRPGGGYEQYF. CDR3 nucleotides: TGTGCCAGCAGTTACCGGCCAGGGGGCGGCTACGAGCAGTACTTC. The chain employs TRBV6-5 and TRBJ2-7; TRBD1 matches 8 bases. CDR1 and CDR2 (germline): MNHEY, SVGAGI. J gave up 3 bases and V 2 bases, and 6 bases lay outside the gene matches. The CDR3 is 15 amino acids.

V gene TRBV7-8 combines with J gene TRBJ2-1; TRBD1 or TRBD2 may be the D gene (5 bases each). The CDR3 is 17 residues long. V was cut by 1 base and J by 0 bases, with 13 bases left in between. From germline, CDR1 is SGHVS and CDR2 FQNEAQ. The DNA of the CDR3 is TGTGCCAGCAGCTTAGTCCGGGGCTCGAGCTCCTACAATGAGCAGTTCTTC. Translation gives CASSLVRGSSSYNEQFF.

The chain uses TRBV5-6 and TRBJ2-7; a weak D match, TRBD2 (6 bases). The CDR3 has 14 residues. The germline V gene encodes CDR1 SGHDT and CDR2 YYEEEE. V lost 0 bases and J 2 bases, leaving 9 bases between the germline ends. CDR3 sequence reads: CASSLAGDTYEQYF. In nucleotides, the CDR3 is TGTGCCAGCAGCTTGGCGGGGGATACCTACGAGCAGTACTTC.

The CDR3 DNA is TGCAGCGTTCACTTCAGGGGGCTTCTAGATACGCAGTATTTT. Translation gives CSVHFRGLLDTQYF. This rearrangement joins TRBV29-1 to TRBJ2-3; 8 nucleotides align to TRBD1. The germline V gene has CDR1 SQVTM and CDR2 ANQGSEA. This CDR3 contains 14 residues. V was clipped by 5 bases and J by 5 bases; unmatched bases: 9.

This clone has only a few counts. This sequence joins TRBV11-1 and TRBJ2-7, with TRBD1 matching 9 bases. The V gene end was trimmed by 4 bases and the J gene end by 2 bases; junction bases not matched to a gene: 6. The length of the CDR3 is 15 residues. Germline loops: CDR1 SGHAT, CDR2 FQDESV (reference sequence). CDR3 in DNA: TGTGCCAGCAGCTCCCTAAGACAGGGGGCCTACGAGCAGTACTTC. Residues: CASSSLRQGAYEQYF.

Here the CDR3 reads CASSLFSIRAANYGYTF. The CDR3 coding sequence is TGTGCCAGCAGTTTATTTTCCATCCGGGCAGCCAACTATGGCTACACCTTC. The V gene is TRBV28, the J gene TRBJ1-2; D remains unclear. This CDR3 has 17 residues. The V end lost 1 base, the J end lost 2 bases, and 17 bases lay between the germline ends. Per the germline V gene, CDR1 is MDHEN and CDR2 is SYDVKM.

The chain couples TRBV27 to TRBJ1-2; D is perhaps TRBD1 (5 bases). CDR1 is MNHEY and CDR2 is SMNVEV in the germline V gene (reference sequence). The V and J ends lost 5 bases and 6 bases respectively, with 19 bases between them. The CDR3 consists of 15 residues. CDR3 amino acids: CASSLKLGVSHGYTF. The CDR3 DNA follows: TGTGCCAGCAGTCTGAAGTTGGGGGTTTCTCATGGCTACACCTTC.

The count of this clone is one. This rearrangement joins TRBV29-1 to TRBJ2-5; D gene uncertain. Germline V lookup: CDR1 SQVTM, CDR2 ANQGSEA. The CDR3 sequence is 13 residues long. V gave up 6 bases and J gave up 4 bases, with 15 bases separating them. The CDR3 loop reads CSVPAGRAETQYF. DNA of the CDR3: TGCAGCGTCCCTGCCGGAAGGGCAGAGACCCAGTACTTC.

This chain links TRBV5-1 with TRBJ2-7; 9 nucleotides agree with TRBD1. The CDR3 is 14 residues long. J lost 1 base, V lost 4 bases, and 3 bases had no gene match. The germline CDR1 and CDR2 sequences are SGHRS and YFSETQ. CDR3 coding DNA: TGCGCCAGCAGCCCCGGGACAGGGTCCTACGAGCAGTACTTC. Protein product: CASSPGTGSYEQYF.

J is TRBJ1-4 and V is TRBV10-1; no reliable D call. Deletions cut 0 bases from V and 7 bases from J, with 6 bases between. The CDR3 runs 13 residues. From germline, CDR1 is WNHNN and CDR2 SYGVQD (reference sequence). In nucleotides, the CDR3 is TGCGCCAGCAGTGAGTCGCGAGGTGAAAAACTGTTTTTT. Translation gives CASSESRGEKLFF.

This chain connects TRBV4-1 to TRBJ2-7; 9 nucleotides match TRBD1. The CDR3 consists of 15 residues. Germline-derived CDR1 and CDR2 are MGHRA and YSYEKL. Trimming removed 2 bases from V and 4 bases from J; junction bases left unmatched: 6. CDR3 in DNA: TGCGCCAGCAGCCAACCCCGGGACAGGGATTACGAGCAGTACTTC. Translation: CASSQPRDRDYEQYF.

This sequence joins TRBV6-1 and TRBJ2-1; TRBD2 matches 12 bases. V shed 0 bases and J 4 bases; nucleotides not matched to a gene: 7. This CDR3 contains 18 residues. Germline CDR1 and CDR2: MNHNS and SASEGT. The CDR3 sequence: CASSEARLAGGGYNEQFF. The DNA for the CDR3 is TGTGCCAGCAGTGAAGCGCGTCTAGCGGGAGGGGGGTACAATGAGCAGTTCTTC.

To note about this clone: At one boundary the junction diverges from the germline segment, which might be a read error. This chain joins TRBV11-2 and TRBJ2-7, with 9 bases lining up with TRBD2. The CDR3 is made up of 18 amino acids. Germline lookup yields CDR1 SGHAT and CDR2 FQNNGV. CDR3 DNA: TGTGTCAGCAGCCCCCTTGCCCGCGCGGGAGGGAGCTCCTACGAGCAGTACTTC. It yields the protein CVSSPLARAGGSSYEQYF.

This chain joins TRBV11-2 and TRBJ2-3; D unclear. V lost 5 bases, J lost 0 bases, and 12 bases lay in between. The CDR3 length is 15 residues. CDR1 SGHAT and CDR2 FQNNGV come from the germline V gene. Here the CDR3 reads CASSQDPGSTDTQYF. Written as DNA, the CDR3 is TGTGCCAGCAGCCAGGACCCCGGTAGCACAGATACGCAGTATTTT.

The rearrangement links TRBV7-2 to TRBJ2-1; 7 bases are a match to TRBD2. V lost 4 bases and J lost 0; bases outside the gene matches: 3. The germline gives CDR1 SGHTA, CDR2 FQGNSA. The CDR3 runs 15 residues. CDR3 sequence: CASSSIAGSYNEQFF. CDR3 DNA sequence: TGTGCCAGCAGCTCGATAGCGGGCTCCTACAATGAGCAGTTCTTC.